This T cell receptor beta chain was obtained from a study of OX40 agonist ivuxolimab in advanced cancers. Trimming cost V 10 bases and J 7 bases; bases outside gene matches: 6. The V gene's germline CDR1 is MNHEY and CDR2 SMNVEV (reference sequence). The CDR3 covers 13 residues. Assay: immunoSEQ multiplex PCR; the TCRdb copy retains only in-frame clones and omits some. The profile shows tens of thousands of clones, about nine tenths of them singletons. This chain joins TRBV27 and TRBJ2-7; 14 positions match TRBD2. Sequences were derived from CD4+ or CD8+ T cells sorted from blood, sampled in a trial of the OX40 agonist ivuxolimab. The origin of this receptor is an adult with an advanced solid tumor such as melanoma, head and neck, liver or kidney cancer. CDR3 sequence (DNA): TGTGCCACAAGGACTAGCGGGAGGTGGGAGCAGTACTTC. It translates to CATRTSGRWEQYF.